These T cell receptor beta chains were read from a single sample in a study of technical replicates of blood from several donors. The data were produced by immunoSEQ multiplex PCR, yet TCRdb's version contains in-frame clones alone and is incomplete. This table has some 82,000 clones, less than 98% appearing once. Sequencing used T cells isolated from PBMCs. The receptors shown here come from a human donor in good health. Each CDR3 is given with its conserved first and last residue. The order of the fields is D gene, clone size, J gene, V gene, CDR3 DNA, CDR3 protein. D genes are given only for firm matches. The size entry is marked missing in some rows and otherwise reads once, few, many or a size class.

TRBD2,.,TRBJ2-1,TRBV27,TGTGCCAGCAGTTCGCGGTTCGGTAGCGGGAGGCCTGAGCAGTTCTTC,CASSSRFGSGRPEQFF
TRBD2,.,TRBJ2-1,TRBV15,TGTGCCACCAGCATGGGACTAGCGGGTGTAAATGAGCAGTTCTTC,CATSMGLAGVNEQFF
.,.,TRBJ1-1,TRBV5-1,TGCGCCAGCAGCGAGGTGGGGGGGCTCACTGAAGCTTTCTTT,CASSEVGGLTEAFF
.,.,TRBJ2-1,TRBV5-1,TGCGCCAGCAGCTGGCGGGGTACCAACAATGAGCAGTTCTTC,CASSWRGTNNEQFF
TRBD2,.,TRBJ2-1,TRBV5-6,TGTGCCAGCAGCACCGCTAGCGGGTTATACAATGAGCAGTTCTTC,CASSTASGLYNEQFF
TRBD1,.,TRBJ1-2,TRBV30,TGTGCCTGGGAACCCGGGACAGGGTTTTTGCATGGCTACACCTTC,CAWEPGTGFLHGYTF
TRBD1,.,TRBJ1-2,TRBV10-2,TGCGCCAGCAGTGAGTCGCGGACAGGAATAACGGTTGGCTACACCTTC,CASSESRTGITVGYTF
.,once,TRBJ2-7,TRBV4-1,TGCGCCAGCAGCCAAGTGAGGGAGCTGGACGAGCAGTACTTC,CASSQVRELDEQYF
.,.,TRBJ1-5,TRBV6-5,TGTGCCAGCAGTTATCGCCTGGGGGGAGATCAGCCCCAGCATTTT,CASSYRLGGDQPQHF
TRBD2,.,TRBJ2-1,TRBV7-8,TGTGCCAGCATCTGGGGGGCGGGAGGGCCAAGGACGGGATCCTACAATGAGCAGTTCTTC,CASIWGAGGPRTGSYNEQFF
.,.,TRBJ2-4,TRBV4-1,TGCGCCAGCAGCCAAGGACCCCAGGGGATCCTTTCCAAAAACATTCAGTACTTC,CASSQGPQGILSKNIQYF
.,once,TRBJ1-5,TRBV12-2,.,CASRLVGQGALDNQPQHF
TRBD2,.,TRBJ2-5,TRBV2,TGTGCCAGCACGCTAATGGGACTAGCGGAACAAGAGACCCAGTACTTC,CASTLMGLAEQETQYF
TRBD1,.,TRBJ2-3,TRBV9,TGTGCCAGCAGATCAACAGGGGTCTCTACGCAGTATTTT,CASRSTGVSTQYF
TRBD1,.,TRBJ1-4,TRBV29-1,TGCAGCGCCTTAGACAGGGACGGGATTCTGGCTAATGAAAAACTGTTTTTT,CSALDRDGILANEKLFF
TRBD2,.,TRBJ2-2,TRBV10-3,TGTGCCATCAGTGACCCGGGACTAGCGGGAGGTACCGGGGAGCTGTTTTTT,CAISDPGLAGGTGELFF
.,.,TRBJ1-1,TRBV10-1,TGCGCCAGCAGTGAGTCGGCCTCTTTTCCAGGAGCTTTCTTT,CASSESASFPGAFF
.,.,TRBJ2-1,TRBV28,TGTGCCAGCAGTTACAGGGACGGGCAGTTCTTC,CASSYRDGQFF
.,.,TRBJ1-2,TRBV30,TGTGCCTGCAAACCACAGGGTAGGACGGGCTACACCTTC,CACKPQGRTGYTF
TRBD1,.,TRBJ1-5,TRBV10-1,TGCGCCAGCAACCCGGACAGGTCCCGCCAGCATTTT,CASNPDRSRQHF
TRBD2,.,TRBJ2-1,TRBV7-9,TGTGCCAGCAGCTCCCTAAGCGGGGATGAGCAGTTCTTC,CASSSLSGDEQFF
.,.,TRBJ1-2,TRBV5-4,TGTGCCAGCAGCGCCTTCCAGGGATATGGCTACACCTTC,CASSAFQGYGYTF
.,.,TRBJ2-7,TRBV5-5,TGTGCCAGCAGCTTCTCCCCAAAAACTACCTACGAGCAGTACTTC,CASSFSPKTTYEQYF
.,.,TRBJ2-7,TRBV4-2,TGTGCCAGCAGCCAAGGGGGCGGCGGAGTTGGGCACGAGCAGTACTTC,CASSQGGGGVGHEQYF
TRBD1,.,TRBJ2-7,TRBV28,TGTGCCAGCAGTTCCGGACAGGGTAACACCGAGCAGTACTTC,CASSSGQGNTEQYF
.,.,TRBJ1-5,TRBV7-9,TGTGCCAGCAGCTTAGGGCAGGGCCTAAATCAGCCCCAGCATTTT,CASSLGQGLNQPQHF
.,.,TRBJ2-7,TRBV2,TGTGCCAGCAGTGAGCGGAAGGATCGGCAGTACTTC,CASSERKDRQYF
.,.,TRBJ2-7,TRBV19,TGTGCCAGTAGTGCTACACTGGGGACACCCTCCTACGAGCAGTACTTC,CASSATLGTPSYEQYF
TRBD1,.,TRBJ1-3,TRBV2,TGTGCCAGGACAGGGCAAAATTCTGGAAACACCATATATTTT,CARTGQNSGNTIYF
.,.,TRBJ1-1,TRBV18,TGTGCCAGCTCACCCCCGGGGGTAGGGTCTATGAACACTGAAGCTTTCTTT,CASSPPGVGSMNTEAFF
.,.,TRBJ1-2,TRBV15,TGTGCCACCAGCAGAGCAGGGGACCTCTATGGCTACACCTTC,CATSRAGDLYGYTF
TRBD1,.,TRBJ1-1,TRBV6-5,TGTGCCAGCAGTAGACAGGGGGTGCGGGGCACTGAAGCTTTCTTT,CASSRQGVRGTEAFF
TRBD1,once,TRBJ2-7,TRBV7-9,TGTGCCAGCAGCCGCACAGGGGGCGTAGATCCTTTAGGCTACGAGCAGTACTTC,CASSRTGGVDPLGYEQYF
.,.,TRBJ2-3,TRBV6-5,TGTGCCAGCAGTTTTAGGGGGGGCTACACAGATACGCAGTATTTT,CASSFRGGYTDTQYF
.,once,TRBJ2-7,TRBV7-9,TGTGCCAGCAGCTTAAACGTCGGCCCTAGCTACGAGCAGTACTTC,CASSLNVGPSYEQYF
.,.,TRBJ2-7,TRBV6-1,TGTGCCAGCAGTGAACGGTTTTTGGCCTACGAGCAGTACTTC,CASSERFLAYEQYF
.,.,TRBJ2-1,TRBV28,TGTGCCAGCAGTCTAGGCTACAATGAGCAGTTCTTC,CASSLGYNEQFF
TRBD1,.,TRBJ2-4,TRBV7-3,TGTGCCAGCAGCATGCCAAGGGGGCAACTAGCCAAAAACATTCAGTACTTC,CASSMPRGQLAKNIQYF
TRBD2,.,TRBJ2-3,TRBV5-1,TGCGCCAGCAGCTTTGGAGCGGGAGGGGTAAACGAGGATACGCAGTATTTT,CASSFGAGGVNEDTQYF
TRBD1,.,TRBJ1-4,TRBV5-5,TGTGCCAGCAGCCCCGGACAGGGGTGGGCTAATGAAAAACTGTTTTTT,CASSPGQGWANEKLFF
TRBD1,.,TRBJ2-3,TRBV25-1,TGTGCCAGCAGTGGGACAGGGTGGATTGAGACAGATACGCAGTATTTT,CASSGTGWIETDTQYF
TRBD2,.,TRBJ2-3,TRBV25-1,TGTGCCAGCAGTGATCTAGCGGGGACCACAGATACGCAGTATTTT,CASSDLAGTTDTQYF
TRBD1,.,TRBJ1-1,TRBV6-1,TGTGCCAGCGGGACAGGGCCCACTGAAGCTTTCTTT,CASGTGPTEAFF
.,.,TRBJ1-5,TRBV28,TGTGCCAGCAATCGGGGTTATAGCAATCAGCCCCAGCATTTT,CASNRGYSNQPQHF
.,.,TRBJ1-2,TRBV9,TGTGCCAGCAGCGTAAGTCCAGGGGACTATGGCTACACCTTC,CASSVSPGDYGYTF
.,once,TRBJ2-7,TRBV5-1,TGCGCCAGCAGCTCCTGGACAGTGTCCTACGAGCAGTACTTC,CASSSWTVSYEQYF
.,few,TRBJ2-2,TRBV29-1,TGCAGCGGCGGGACAGCGAACACCGGGGAGCTGTTTTTT,CSGGTANTGELFF
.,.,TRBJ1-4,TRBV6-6,TGTGCCAGCAGGCGCGGGACGGACGAAAAACTGTTTTTT,CASRRGTDEKLFF
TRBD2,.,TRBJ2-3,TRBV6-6,TGTGCCAGCGTTAGCGGGAGGGGAGCAGATACGCAGTATTTT,CASVSGRGADTQYF
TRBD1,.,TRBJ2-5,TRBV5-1,TGCGCCAGCAGCTCGGGACAGGGGAAAAGGGGGGTACCCCAGTACTTC,CASSSGQGKRGVPQYF
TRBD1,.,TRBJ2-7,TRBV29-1,TGCAGCGTTGAAGATCTTTTTCGGGACAGGGGGGATCCATGGAGTTACGAGCAGTACTTC,CSVEDLFRDRGDPWSYEQYF
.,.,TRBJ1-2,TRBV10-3,TGTGCCATCAGGCAGCACGCAGGTCGTAACTATGGCTACACCTTC,CAIRQHAGRNYGYTF
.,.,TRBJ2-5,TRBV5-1,TGCGCCAGTCGTGCCGTACTAGGGCCCCGGGAGACCCAGTACTTC,CASRAVLGPRETQYF
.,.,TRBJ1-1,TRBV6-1,TGTGCCAGCACCCCTAGTCCGATGATGAACACTGAAGCTTTCTTT,CASTPSPMMNTEAFF
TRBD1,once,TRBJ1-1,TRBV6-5,TGTGCCAGCAGTTACTCGCCGGACAGGGGTTTAGCTTTCTTT,CASSYSPDRGLAFF
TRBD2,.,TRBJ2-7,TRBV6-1,TGTGCCAGCAGTGATACTAGCGGCTACGAGCAGTACTTC,CASSDTSGYEQYF
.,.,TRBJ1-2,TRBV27,TGTGCCAGCAGTTCGACACCTGTCGGCTATGGCTACACCTTC,CASSSTPVGYGYTF
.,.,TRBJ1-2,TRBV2,TGTGCCAGCAGGAGGGGGGGCAGGAGTTCTGGCTACACCTTC,CASRRGGRSSGYTF
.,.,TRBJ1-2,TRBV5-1,TGCGCCAGCAGCTTGGTCAGGGGTGGAAAGACAGACTATGGCTACACCTTC,CASSLVRGGKTDYGYTF
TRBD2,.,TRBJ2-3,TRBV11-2,TGTGCCAGCAGCTTAATCCTAGCGGGGGGCCCAGATACGCAGTATTTT,CASSLILAGGPDTQYF